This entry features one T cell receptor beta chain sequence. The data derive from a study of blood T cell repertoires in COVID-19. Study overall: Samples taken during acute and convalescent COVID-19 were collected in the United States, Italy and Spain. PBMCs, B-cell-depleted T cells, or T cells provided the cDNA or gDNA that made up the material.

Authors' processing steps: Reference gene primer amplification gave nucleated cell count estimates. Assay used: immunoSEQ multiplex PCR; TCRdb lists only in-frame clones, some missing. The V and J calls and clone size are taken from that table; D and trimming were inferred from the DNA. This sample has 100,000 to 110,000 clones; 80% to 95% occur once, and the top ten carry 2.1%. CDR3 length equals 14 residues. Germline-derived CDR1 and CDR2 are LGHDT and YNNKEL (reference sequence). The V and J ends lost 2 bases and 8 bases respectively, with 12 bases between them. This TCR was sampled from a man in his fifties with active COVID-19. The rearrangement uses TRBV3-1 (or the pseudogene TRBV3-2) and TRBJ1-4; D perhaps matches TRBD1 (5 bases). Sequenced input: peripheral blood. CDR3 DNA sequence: TGTGCCAGCAGCCAAAGGGGCAAGGGCGAAAAACTGTTTTTT. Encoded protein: CASSQRGKGEKLFF.